This T cell receptor beta chain was recovered during a study of graft-versus-host responses after intestinal transplantation. On the study more broadly: Recipients had transplants, and these were multivisceral, liver-intestinal, or isolated intestinal. Anti-thymocyte globulin induction, then tacrolimus and steroids for around 3 years, went to all recipients. Findings of the study overall: Among circulating GvH clones, peak levels were associated with early post-transplant declines in HvG clones. Graft-donor T cell macrochimerism coincided with high graft-versus-host to host-versus-graft clonal ratios in allografts.

The CDR3 covers 17 residues. Germline V gene sequence: CDR1 SGDLS, CDR2 YYNGEE. After removal of 0 bases from V and 1 base from J, the junction contained 4 bases not matched to a gene. Graft material was processed, releasing intraepithelial and lamina propria lymphocytes. Libraries were prepared by immunoSEQ multiplex PCR; TCRdb keeps only in-frame clonotypes and omits some of them. The top ten hold 18% of the sample, which has approximately 15,000 clones, 80% seen once. In its sample, this clone was seen a few times. Its antigen is currently unknown. Sequencing used ileum tissue, obtained roughly 100 days after intestinal transplant. The source is a human patient who received an intestinal transplant, so some T cells may come from the graft donor. The V call is TRBV9, the J call TRBJ2-1; 10 bases match TRBD1. Written as DNA, the CDR3 is TGTGCCAGCAGCGTAGCGGACAGGGGGTTTTCCTACAATGAGCAGTTCTTC. It translates to CASSVADRGFSYNEQFF.